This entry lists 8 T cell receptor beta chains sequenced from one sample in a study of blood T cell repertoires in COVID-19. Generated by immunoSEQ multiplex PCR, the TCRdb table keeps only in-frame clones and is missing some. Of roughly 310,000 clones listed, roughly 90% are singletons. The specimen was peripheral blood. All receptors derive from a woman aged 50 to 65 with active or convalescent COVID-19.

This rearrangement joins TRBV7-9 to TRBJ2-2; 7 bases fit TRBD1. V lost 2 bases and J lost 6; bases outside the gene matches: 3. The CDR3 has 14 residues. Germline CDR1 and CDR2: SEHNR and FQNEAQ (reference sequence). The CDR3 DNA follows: TGTGCCAGCAGCTTAACAGGGGTATCCGGGGAGCTGTTTTTT. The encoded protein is CASSLTGVSGELFF.

The CDR3 is CASSGPVELAGSYEQYF. CDR3 bases: TGCGCCAGCAGCGGGCCGGTTGAACTAGCGGGGTCCTACGAGCAGTACTTC. The chain is built from TRBV5-1 and TRBJ2-7, with TRBD2 identical over 10 bases. Germline CDR1 SGHRS, CDR2 YFSETQ. Unmatched junction bases numbered 11, after V lost 4 bases and J lost 1 base. The CDR3 runs 17 residues. Complete variable domain (other parts from reference TRBV5-1 and TRBJ2-7): KAGVTQTPRYLIKTRGQQVTLSCSPISGHRSVSWYQQTPGQGLQFLFEYFSETQRNKGNFPGRFSGRQFSNSRSEMNVSTLELGDSALYLCASSGPVELAGSYEQYFGPGTRLTVT.

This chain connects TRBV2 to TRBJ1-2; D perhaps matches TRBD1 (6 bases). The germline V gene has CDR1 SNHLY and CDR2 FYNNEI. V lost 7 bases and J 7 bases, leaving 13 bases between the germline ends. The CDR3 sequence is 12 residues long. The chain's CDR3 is CASIQDRGGYTF. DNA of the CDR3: TGTGCCAGCATCCAGGACAGAGGTGGCTACACCTTC.

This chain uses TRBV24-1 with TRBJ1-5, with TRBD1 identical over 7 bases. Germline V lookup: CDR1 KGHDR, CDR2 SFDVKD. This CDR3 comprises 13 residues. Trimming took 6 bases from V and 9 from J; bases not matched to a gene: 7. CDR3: CATSQGGTRPQHF. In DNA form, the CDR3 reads TGTGCCACCAGTCAGGGGGGAACGAGGCCCCAGCATTTT.

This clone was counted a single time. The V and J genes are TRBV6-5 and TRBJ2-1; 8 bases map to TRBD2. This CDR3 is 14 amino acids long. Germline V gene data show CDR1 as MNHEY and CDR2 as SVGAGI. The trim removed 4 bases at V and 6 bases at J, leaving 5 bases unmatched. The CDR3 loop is CASSWAGGLNEQFF. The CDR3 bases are TGTGCCAGCAGTTGGGCGGGGGGCCTCAATGAGCAGTTCTTC.

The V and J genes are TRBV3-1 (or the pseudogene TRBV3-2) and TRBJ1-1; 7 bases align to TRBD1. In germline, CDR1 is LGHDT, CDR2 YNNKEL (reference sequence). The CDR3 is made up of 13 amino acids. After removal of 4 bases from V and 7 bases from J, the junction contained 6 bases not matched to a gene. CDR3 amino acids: CASSPDGDSEAFF. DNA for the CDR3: TGTGCCAGCAGCCCCGACGGGGACAGTGAAGCTTTCTTT.

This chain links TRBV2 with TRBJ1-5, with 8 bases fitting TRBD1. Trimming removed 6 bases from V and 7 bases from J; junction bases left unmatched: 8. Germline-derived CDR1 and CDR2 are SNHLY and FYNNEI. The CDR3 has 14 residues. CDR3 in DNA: TGTGCCAGCAGCGAGGACAGGGAGTGGCAGCCCCAGCATTTT. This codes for CASSEDREWQPQHF.

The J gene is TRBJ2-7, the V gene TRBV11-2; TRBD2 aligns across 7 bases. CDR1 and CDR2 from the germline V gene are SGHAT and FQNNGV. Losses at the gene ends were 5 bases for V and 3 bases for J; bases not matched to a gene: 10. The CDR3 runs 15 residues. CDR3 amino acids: CASSGSSGGYYEQYF. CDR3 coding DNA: TGTGCCAGCAGCGGATCGTCCGGGGGGTACTACGAGCAGTACTTC.